Listed below are T cell receptor beta chains from one sample, sequenced in a study of T cells in Graves' hyperthyroidism and ophthalmopathy. TCRdb ran MiXCR on the multiplex PCR reads and lists one entry per CDR3 protein. The sample contains about 380,000 distinct CDR3 sequences, 15% to 20% of which appear only once. Specimen: blood. The receptors come from a man between 18 and 29 years old with Graves' ophthalmopathy. Both conserved end residues are part of each CDR3. A D gene is named only where the DNA matches it firmly. The listing skips clone size in some rows; elsewhere it reads once, few, many or a size class.

length: 17
J: TRBJ2-1
V: TRBV18
D: TRBD1
size: .
CDR3: CASSPPHWDRAYNEQFF
DNA: TGTGCCAGCTCACCACCTCATTGGGACAGGGCCTACAATGAGCAGTTCTTC

length: 15
J: TRBJ1-1
V: TRBV5-4
D: .
size: once
CDR3: CASSPGAEMNTEAFF
DNA: TGTGCCAGCAGCCCAGGGGCGGAAATGAACACTGAAGCTTTCTTT

length: 13
J: TRBJ1-2
V: TRBV5-1
D: .
size: .
CDR3: CASSGVGGYGYTF
DNA: TGCGCCAGCAGCGGTGTGGGGGGCTATGGCTACACCTTC

length: 12
J: TRBJ1-1
V: TRBV2
D: TRBD1
size: many
CDR3: CATRDRGLEAFF
DNA: TGTGCCACCCGGGACAGGGGGCTTGAAGCTTTCTTT

length: 13
J: TRBJ1-1
V: TRBV15
D: .
size: many
CDR3: CATSRDGLLGAFF
DNA: TGTGCCACCAGCAGAGACGGACTCTTGGGAGCTTTCTTT

length: 15
J: TRBJ1-3
V: TRBV12-3/TRBV12-4
D: .
size: many
CDR3: CASSKTGLSGNTIYF
DNA: TGTGCCAGCAGCAAGACGGGCCTCTCTGGAAACACCATATATTTT

length: 14
J: TRBJ1-1
V: TRBV7-9
D: .
size: few
CDR3: CASSLAVGSTEAFF
DNA: TGTGCCAGCAGCTTAGCGGTAGGGAGCACTGAAGCTTTCTTT

length: 11
J: TRBJ2-7
V: TRBV2
D: .
size: many
CDR3: CASRGQNEQYF
DNA: TGTGCCAGCAGGGGCCAGAACGAGCAGTACTTC

length: 16
J: TRBJ2-7
V: TRBV29-1
D: .
size: few
CDR3: CSVEDEAGPYSYEQYF
DNA: TGCAGCGTTGAAGACGAGGCGGGACCTTACTCCTACGAGCAGTACTTC

length: 15
J: TRBJ1-2
V: TRBV3-1
D: .
size: few
CDR3: CASSQGGAENYGYTF
DNA: TGTGCCAGCAGCCAAGGGGGGGCAGAAAACTATGGCTACACCTTC

length: 14
J: TRBJ1-2
V: TRBV5-6
D: TRBD1
size: many
CDR3: CASSVQGAYYGYTF
DNA: TGTGCCAGCAGCGTCCAGGGGGCGTACTATGGCTACACCTTC

length: 16
J: TRBJ1-1
V: TRBV5-1
D: TRBD1
size: .
CDR3: CASSLDTYRGHTEAFF
DNA: TGCGCCAGCAGCTTGGATACATACAGGGGGCACACTGAAGCTTTCTTT

length: 12
J: TRBJ2-1
V: TRBV29-1
D: .
size: many
CDR3: CSAQTGYNEQFF
DNA: TGCAGCGCTCAAACAGGGTACAATGAGCAGTTCTTC

length: 15
J: TRBJ1-1
V: TRBV11-1
D: .
size: .
CDR3: CASSLRLPPNTEAFF
DNA: TGTGCCAGCAGCTTAAGACTTCCCCCGAACACTGAAGCTTTCTTT

length: 15
J: TRBJ2-1
V: TRBV7-9
D: TRBD2
size: many
CDR3: CASSPTSGGADEQFF
DNA: TGTGCCAGCAGCCCGACTAGCGGGGGGGCGGATGAGCAGTTCTTC

length: 17
J: TRBJ2-5
V: TRBV4-1
D: .
size: few
CDR3: CASSQERLFTRQETQYF
DNA: TGCGCCAGCAGCCAAGAAAGGCTCTTCACGAGACAAGAGACCCAGTACTTC

length: 13
J: TRBJ2-2
V: TRBV29-1
D: .
size: few
CDR3: CSADREDTGELFF
DNA: TGCAGCGCCGACAGGGAGGACACCGGGGAGCTGTTTTTT

length: 15
J: TRBJ1-3
V: TRBV15
D: .
size: many
CDR3: CATSRKGSSGNTIYF
DNA: TGTGCCACCAGCAGAAAGGGGAGCTCTGGAAACACCATATATTTT

length: 16
J: TRBJ2-2
V: TRBV5-6
D: .
size: few
CDR3: CASSPPTGMNTGELFF
DNA: TGTGCCAGCAGCCCCCCAACAGGGATGAACACCGGGGAGCTGTTTTTT

length: 12
J: TRBJ2-5
V: TRBV3-1
D: .
size: .
CDR3: CASTPNLETQYF
DNA: TGTGCCAGCACCCCTAATTTAGAGACCCAGTACTTC

length: 13
J: TRBJ1-2
V: TRBV2
D: .
size: many
CDR3: CASSEAANYGYTF
DNA: TGTGCCAGCAGTGAGGCAGCTAACTATGGCTACACCTTC

length: 17
J: TRBJ1-6
V: TRBV6-5
D: .
size: .
CDR3: CASSYTSRVSYNSPLHF
DNA: TGTGCCAGCAGTTACACCAGCCGGGTGTCCTATAATTCACCCCTCCACTTT